The 19 T cell receptor beta chains listed next were all sequenced from one sample in a study of cytomegalovirus exposure and HLA in healthy donors. PCR used 60 Vbeta primers and 13 Jbeta primers. The repertoire was sequenced with immunoSEQ multiplex PCR; TCRdb's copy has only in-frame clones and lacks some. The sample consists of some 120,000 clones, approximately 61% of them appearing once. Sequencing was performed on PBMCs. These TCRs come from a man younger than 45 in good health and CMV-seropositive.

This clone was observed once. This chain links TRBV5-8 with TRBJ2-5; 10 positions match TRBD1. The J segment lost 3 bases and the V segment lost 0 bases, leaving 5 bases of the junction unmatched. Germline V CDR1 and CDR2: SGHTS, YDEGEE. The CDR3 has 16 amino acids. The CDR3 coding sequence is TGTGCCAGCAGCTTGGGAAGGACAGGGGGAAAAGAGACCCAGTACTTC. Translated, it gives CASSLGRTGGKETQYF.

On this clone itself: The sample has other DNA sequences that encode this CDR3 too. The rearrangement links TRBV7-9 to TRBJ1-4, with 10 bases aligning to TRBD1. The germline gives CDR1 SEHNR, CDR2 FQNEAQ (reference sequence). The CDR3 runs 15 residues. V trimming: 4 bases; J trimming: 3 bases; junction bases outside the gene matches: 2. This chain's CDR3 is CASSSDRGSNEKLFF. Written as DNA, the CDR3 is TGTGCCAGCAGCTCGGACAGGGGGTCTAATGAAAAACTGTTTTTT.

The chain recombines TRBV19 with TRBJ1-2; D is uncertain. Germline CDR1 reads LNHDA; CDR2 reads SQIVND (reference sequence). V lost 2 bases to trimming and J lost 1 base, with 5 bases between them. The CDR3 has 13 residues. CDR3 nucleotides: TGTGCCAGTAGTATACGGGGTAACTATGGCTACACCTTC. As protein: CASSIRGNYGYTF.

CDR3 nucleotide sequence: TGTGCCAGCAGTTACAGAAGGGGTGATAACACTGAAGCTTTCTTT. Translating gives CASSYRRGDNTEAFF. V and J are TRBV6-5 and TRBJ1-1, with a weak D call TRBD1 (5 bases). V shed 2 bases and J shed 2 bases, with 12 bases lying between them. The germline V gene has CDR1 MNHEY and CDR2 SVGAGI. The CDR3 covers 15 residues.

V is TRBV5-1 and J is TRBJ2-1; 7 nucleotides line up with TRBD2. The CDR3 is 15 amino acids. CDR1 is SGHRS, CDR2 YFSETQ, per germline. V was clipped by 0 bases and J by 4 bases; unmatched bases: 4. The CDR3 sequence is CASSLALAAYNEQFF. The CDR3 DNA reads TGCGCCAGCAGCTTGGCCCTAGCGGCATACAATGAGCAGTTCTTC.

The gene calls are TRBV19 and TRBJ2-1; TRBD2 aligns across 13 bases. With 4 bases clipped from V and 8 bases from J, the junction kept 8 bases outside the gene matches. The germline CDR1 and CDR2 sequences are LNHDA and SQIVND (reference sequence). This CDR3 spans 16 amino acids. CDR3: CASSRLAGGRNHEQFF. DNA of the CDR3: TGTGCCAGTAGTAGACTAGCGGGAGGTAGGAACCATGAGCAGTTCTTC.

The genes are TRBV4-2 and TRBJ2-1, with TRBD2 identical over 8 bases. CDR3 length: 16 residues. V shed 1 base, J shed 5 bases, and the junction held 7 bases outside the gene matches. Germline assignment: CDR1 LGHNA and CDR2 YNFKEQ. The CDR3 DNA reads as TGTGCCAGCAGCCAAGCAACGGGAGGGACCAACAATGAGCAGTTCTTC. Amino acids: CASSQATGGTNNEQFF.

The chain links TRBV4-1 to TRBJ2-3; possibly TRBD1 for D (6 bases). Germline V gives CDR1 MGHRA, CDR2 YSYEKL. CDR3 length: 14 amino acids. V lost 4 bases, J lost 2 bases, and 10 bases lay in between. The DNA of the CDR3 is TGCGCCAGCAGCCTGACAGGCCCCACAGATACGCAGTATTTT. This translates into CASSLTGPTDTQYF.

The chain employs TRBV6-6 and TRBJ2-5, with D perhaps matching TRBD2 (5 bases). This CDR3 has 13 amino acids. Trimming took off 10 bases at V and 5 bases at J, with 17 bases between the two ends. The germline V gene has CDR1 MNHNY and CDR2 SVGAGI (reference sequence). DNA of the CDR3: TGTGCCACTTTAGCGAGGTCCCTGGAGACCCAGTACTTC. Translated: CATLARSLETQYF.

This rearrangement joins TRBV19 to TRBJ2-1, with a possible D match to TRBD1 (6 bases). The V and J ends lost 2 bases and 2 bases respectively, with 13 bases between them. The CDR3 sequence is 16 residues long. The germline V gene has CDR1 LNHDA and CDR2 SQIVND (reference sequence). This CDR3 is CASSIQGIGTYNEQFF. CDR3 nucleotide sequence: TGTGCCAGTAGTATACAGGGGATTGGCACCTACAATGAGCAGTTCTTC. Based on the CDR3 plus reference TRBV19 and TRBJ2-1, the full variable domain is DGGITQSPKYLFRKEGQNVTLSCEQNLNHDAMYWYRQDPGQGLRLIYYSQIVNDFQKGDIAEGYSVSREKKESFPLTVTSAQKNPTAFYLCASSIQGIGTYNEQFFGPGTRLTVL.

This sequence joins TRBV7-3 and TRBJ1-1; possibly TRBD1 for D (5 bases). This CDR3 has 14 amino acids. The ends were cut back, 1 base at V and 7 bases at J, with 13 bases in the middle. From germline, CDR1 is SGHTA and CDR2 FQGTGA. CDR3 in DNA: TGTGCCAGCAGCTTAATCGGGGGAGGGGTTGAAGCTTTCTTT. Its protein is CASSLIGGGVEAFF.

V and J are TRBV4-2 and TRBJ2-7, with unresolved D. Trimming cost V 0 bases and J 3 bases, with 12 bases left between them. The CDR3 sequence is 15 residues long. CDR1 and CDR2 from the germline V gene are LGHNA and YNFKEQ. DNA for the CDR3: TGTGCCAGCAGCCAAGAGAGTCATCTCTTCTACGAGCAGTACTTC. Encoded protein: CASSQESHLFYEQYF.

The chain has TRBV5-1 and TRBJ1-5; tentatively, D is TRBD1 (5 bases). V was shortened by 2 bases and J by 0 bases, with 9 bases between the two germline ends. Germline V gene sequence: CDR1 SGHRS, CDR2 YFSETQ. The CDR3 totals 15 residues. Here the CDR3 reads CASSLGHSSNQPQHF. The CDR3 DNA sequence: TGCGCCAGCAGCTTAGGACACTCTAGCAATCAGCCCCAGCATTTT.

The V gene is TRBV6-1, the J gene TRBJ2-1; TRBD2 agrees at 7 bases. The junction had 11 bases not matched to a gene; V was cut back by 7 bases and J by 5 bases. The germline V gene has CDR1 MNHNS and CDR2 SASEGT. This CDR3 is built from 15 residues. In DNA form, the CDR3 reads TGTGCCAGCACTCTTAGCGGGCAAAATAACAATGAGCAGTTCTTC. Translated, it gives CASTLSGQNNNEQFF.

The genes are TRBV18 and TRBJ1-5; the D gene is possibly TRBD1 (5 bases). Trimming removed 2 bases from V and 7 bases from J, with 15 bases in between. This CDR3 contains 15 residues. Germline assignment: CDR1 KGHSH and CDR2 LQKENI. The CDR3 spells CASSPTSQGGQPQHF. The CDR3 DNA is TGTGCCAGCTCACCAACGTCGCAGGGCGGCCAGCCCCAGCATTTT.

This chain joins TRBV11-2 and TRBJ2-7; 8 bases match TRBD1. This CDR3 contains 14 residues. With V trimmed by 0 bases and J by 3 bases, 1 base remained unmatched. CDR1 and CDR2 (germline): SGHAT, FQNNGV. This chain's CDR3 is CASSLDGTGYEQYF. The DNA of the CDR3 is TGTGCCAGCAGCTTAGATGGGACAGGCTACGAGCAGTACTTC. The full variable domain, with the rest looked up from reference TRBV11-2 and TRBJ2-7, is EAGVAQSPRYKIIEKRQSVAFWCNPISGHATLYWYQQILGQGPKLLIQFQNNGVVDDSQLPKDRFSAERLKGVDSTLKIQPAKLEDSAVYLCASSLDGTGYEQYFGPGTRLTVT.

The rearrangement links TRBV5-4 to TRBJ2-3, with a weak D call TRBD2 (6 bases). The germline V gene has CDR1 SGHNT and CDR2 YYREEE (reference sequence). The CDR3 runs to 12 residues. V lost 4 bases and J 5 bases, leaving 8 bases between the germline ends. The CDR3 nucleotides read TGTGCCAGCAGCCTCGGGGGAGATACGCAGTATTTT. Protein product: CASSLGGDTQYF.

V is TRBV12-5 and J is TRBJ2-1, with 7 bases lining up with TRBD1. V shed 0 bases, J shed 8 bases, and the junction held 22 bases outside the gene matches. The germline V gene has CDR1 LGHNT and CDR2 FRNRAP. CDR3 length: 20 amino acids. This CDR3 is CASGLVQTPRDSLFVDEQFF. The CDR3 DNA reads TGTGCTAGTGGTTTGGTCCAAACCCCTCGGGACAGTCTTTTCGTGGATGAGCAGTTCTTC.

The rearrangement joins TRBV11-2 to TRBJ2-1, with D possibly being TRBD2 (5 bases). This CDR3 comprises 13 residues. V dropped 8 bases and J dropped 9 bases, with 17 bases sitting between them. The germline gives CDR1 SGHAT, CDR2 FQNNGV. In DNA, the CDR3 is TGTGCCAGCTCTAAAACAACGGGGAGTGAGCAGTTCTTC. Residues: CASSKTTGSEQFF.